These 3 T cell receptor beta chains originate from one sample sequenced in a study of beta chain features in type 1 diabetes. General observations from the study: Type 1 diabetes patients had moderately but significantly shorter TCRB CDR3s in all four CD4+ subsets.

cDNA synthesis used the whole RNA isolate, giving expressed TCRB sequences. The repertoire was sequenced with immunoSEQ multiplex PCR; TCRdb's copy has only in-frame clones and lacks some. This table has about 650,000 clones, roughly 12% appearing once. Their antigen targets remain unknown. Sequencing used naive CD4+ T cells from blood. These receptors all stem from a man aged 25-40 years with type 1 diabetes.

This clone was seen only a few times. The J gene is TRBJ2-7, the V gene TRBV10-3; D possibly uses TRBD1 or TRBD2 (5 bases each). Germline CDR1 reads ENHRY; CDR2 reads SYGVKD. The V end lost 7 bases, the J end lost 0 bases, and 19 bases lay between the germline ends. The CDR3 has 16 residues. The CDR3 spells CAITPGPNSGSYEQYF. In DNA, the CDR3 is TGTGCCATCACCCCGGGACCCAACTCGGGCTCCTACGAGCAGTACTTC.

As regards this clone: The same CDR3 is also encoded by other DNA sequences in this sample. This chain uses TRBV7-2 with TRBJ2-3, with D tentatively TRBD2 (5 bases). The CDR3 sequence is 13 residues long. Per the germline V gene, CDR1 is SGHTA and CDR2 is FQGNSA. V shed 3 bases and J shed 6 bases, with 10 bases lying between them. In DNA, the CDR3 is TGTGCCAGCAGCTTGGCAAGAGGGGATACGCAGTATTTT. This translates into CASSLARGDTQYF. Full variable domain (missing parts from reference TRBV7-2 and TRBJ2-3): GAGVSQSPSNKVTEKGKDVELRCDPISGHTALYWYRQSLGQGLEFLIYFQGNSAPDKSGLPSDRFSAERTGGSVSTLTIQRTQQEDSAVYLCASSLARGDTQYFGPGTRLTVL.

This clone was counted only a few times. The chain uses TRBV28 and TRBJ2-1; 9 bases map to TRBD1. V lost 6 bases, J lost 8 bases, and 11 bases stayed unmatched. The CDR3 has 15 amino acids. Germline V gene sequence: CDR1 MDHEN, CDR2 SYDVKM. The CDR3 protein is CASRTHGTGLDEQFF. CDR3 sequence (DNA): TGTGCCAGCAGAACACACGGGACAGGGCTGGATGAGCAGTTCTTC.